This T cell receptor (beta chain) was sequenced during a study of cytomegalovirus exposure and HLA in healthy donors. This clone was counted a few times. The antigen remains unidentified. Primers included in the PCR were 60 Vbeta and 13 Jbeta primers. Profiling relied on immunoSEQ multiplex PCR, and the TCRdb table lists in-frame clones only, not all of them. The table has some 250,000 clones, about 81% seen once; the top ten hold about 7.3%. When sampled, the donors appeared nominally healthy, though they likely had unrecorded immune exposures. Germline V gene sequence: CDR1 SGHRS, CDR2 YFSETQ. V lost 7 bases to trimming and J lost 4 bases; unmatched junction nucleotides: 11. The CDR3 covers 15 residues. Study conclusions and caveats: One variant, a missense change in DCLRE1C, was linked in a later analysis to TCR beta V- and J-gene trimming. Reports showed the classifier diagnosing cytomegalovirus status with high specificity and sensitivity. Across donors, presence/absence analyses took sequencing depth to be roughly uniform.

The chain combines TRBV5-1 with TRBJ1-2; TRBD1 matches 9 bases. This clonotype was obtained from a woman between 55 and 75 years old in good health and CMV-seropositive. Sequencing was carried out using PBMCs. DNA for the CDR3: TGCGCCAGCTCCCCACAGGGGGCTCTGTTCTATGGCTACACCTTC. This translates into CASSPQGALFYGYTF.